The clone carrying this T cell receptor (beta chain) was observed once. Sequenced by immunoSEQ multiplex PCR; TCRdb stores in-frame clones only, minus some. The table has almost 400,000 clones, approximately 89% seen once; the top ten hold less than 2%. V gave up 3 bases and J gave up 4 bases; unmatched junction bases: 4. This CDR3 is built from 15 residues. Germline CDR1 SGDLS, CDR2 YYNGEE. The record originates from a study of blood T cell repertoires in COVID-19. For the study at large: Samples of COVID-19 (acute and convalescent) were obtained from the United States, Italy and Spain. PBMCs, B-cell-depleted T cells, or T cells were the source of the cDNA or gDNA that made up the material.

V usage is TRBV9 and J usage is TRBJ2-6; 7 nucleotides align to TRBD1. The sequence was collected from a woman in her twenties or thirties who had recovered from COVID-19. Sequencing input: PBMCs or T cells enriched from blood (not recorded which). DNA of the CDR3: TGTGCCAGCAGCGACGACAGGGTGGGGGCCAACGTCCTGACTTTC. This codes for CASSDDRVGANVLTF.